Listed below are T cell receptor beta chains from one sample, sequenced in a study of T cells in Graves' hyperthyroidism and ophthalmopathy. TCRdb recomputed calls from the multiplex PCR reads with MiXCR, one row per CDR3 protein. The profile shows more than 600,000 distinct CDR3 sequences, approximately 16% of them singletons. The sequenced sample consisted of blood. These TCRs come from a man younger than 35 with Graves' hyperthyroidism. CDR3s include the opening cysteine and the closing phenylalanine or tryptophan. D genes are given only for firm matches. Not every row has a clone size; where given, it reads once, few, many or a size class.

D gene: TRBD1
CDR3 length: 16
J gene: TRBJ2-2
V gene: TRBV28
clone size: many
CDR3 DNA: TGTGCCAGCAGTTTATATGTGACAGGGGAAACCGGGGAGCTGTTTTTT
CDR3 protein: CASSLYVTGETGELFF

D gene: TRBD1
CDR3 length: 13
J gene: TRBJ1-1
V gene: TRBV9
clone size: -
CDR3 DNA: TGTGCCAGCAGCGCGATGACAGGGTCTGAAGCTTTCTTT
CDR3 protein: CASSAMTGSEAFF

D gene: -
CDR3 length: 17
J gene: TRBJ1-5
V gene: TRBV12-5
clone size: few
CDR3 DNA: TGTGCTAGTGGTTTGGTAATTGCGGGGAGTCGCAATCAGCCCCAGCATTTT
CDR3 protein: CASGLVIAGSRNQPQHF

D gene: -
CDR3 length: 13
J gene: TRBJ2-3
V gene: TRBV10-3
clone size: few
CDR3 DNA: TGTGCCATCAGCGCCGGGGGCACAGATACGCAGTATTTT
CDR3 protein: CAISAGGTDTQYF

D gene: -
CDR3 length: 11
J gene: TRBJ2-7
V gene: TRBV20-1
clone size: -
CDR3 DNA: TGCAGTGCTAGAGATATAAAAGAGCAGTACTTC
CDR3 protein: CSARDIKEQYF

D gene: TRBD1
CDR3 length: 14
J gene: TRBJ1-2
V gene: TRBV27
clone size: many
CDR3 DNA: TGTGCCAGCAGTCCCAGGGGGCCTGAGGATGGCTACACCTTC
CDR3 protein: CASSPRGPEDGYTF

D gene: -
CDR3 length: 16
J gene: TRBJ2-4
V gene: TRBV11-2
clone size: many
CDR3 DNA: TGTGCCAGCAGCTTAACTGTAAGGCTAGCCAAAAACATTCAGTACTTC
CDR3 protein: CASSLTVRLAKNIQYF

D gene: -
CDR3 length: 15
J gene: TRBJ2-4
V gene: TRBV28
clone size: many
CDR3 DNA: TGTGCCAGCAACACCTTGATGGAGTCAAGAAACATTCAGTACTTC
CDR3 protein: CASNTLMESRNIQYF

D gene: TRBD2
CDR3 length: 14
J gene: TRBJ2-7
V gene: TRBV6-9
clone size: -
CDR3 DNA: TGTGCCAGCAGTTCTAGCGGGACCTCCTACGAGCAGTACTTC
CDR3 protein: CASSSSGTSYEQYF

D gene: TRBD1
CDR3 length: 14
J gene: TRBJ2-5
V gene: TRBV7-2
clone size: few
CDR3 DNA: TGTGCCGGCAGCAATCGGACAGGTTATCAGACCCAGTACTTC
CDR3 protein: CAGSNRTGYQTQYF

D gene: TRBD2
CDR3 length: 12
J gene: TRBJ2-7
V gene: TRBV6-1
clone size: -
CDR3 DNA: TGTGCCAGCAGTTTCGGGACTAGCGGGCAGTACTTC
CDR3 protein: CASSFGTSGQYF

D gene: TRBD1
CDR3 length: 14
J gene: TRBJ1-1
V gene: TRBV2
clone size: many
CDR3 DNA: TGTGCCAGCAGGACAGGGGGCGCGAACACTGAAGCTTTCTTT
CDR3 protein: CASRTGGANTEAFF

D gene: -
CDR3 length: 13
J gene: TRBJ1-6
V gene: TRBV20-1
clone size: -
CDR3 DNA: TGCAGTGCTAGCACAGGGATGAATTCACCCCTCCACTTT
CDR3 protein: CSASTGMNSPLHF

D gene: TRBD1
CDR3 length: 15
J gene: TRBJ2-3
V gene: TRBV30
clone size: many
CDR3 DNA: TGTGCCTGGAGTATACGACAGGGCTTCACAGATACGCAGTATTTT
CDR3 protein: CAWSIRQGFTDTQYF

D gene: TRBD2
CDR3 length: 15
J gene: TRBJ2-3
V gene: TRBV2
clone size: many
CDR3 DNA: TGTGCCAGCAGTGAACTAGCGGGAGTTCCAGATACGCAGTATTTT
CDR3 protein: CASSELAGVPDTQYF

D gene: TRBD1
CDR3 length: 14
J gene: TRBJ2-5
V gene: TRBV2
clone size: many
CDR3 DNA: TGTGCCAGCAGTGTTCGACAGGGCCCGGAGACCCAGTACTTC
CDR3 protein: CASSVRQGPETQYF

D gene: -
CDR3 length: 13
J gene: TRBJ2-3
V gene: TRBV12-5
clone size: -
CDR3 DNA: TGTGCTAGGGGTTTTCACAACCCAGATACGCAGTATTTT
CDR3 protein: CARGFHNPDTQYF

D gene: -
CDR3 length: 13
J gene: TRBJ1-1
V gene: TRBV20-1
clone size: many
CDR3 DNA: TGCAGTGCTAGAGGGACCGCGAACACTGAAGCTTTCTTT
CDR3 protein: CSARGTANTEAFF

D gene: -
CDR3 length: 16
J gene: TRBJ2-1
V gene: TRBV3-1
clone size: many
CDR3 DNA: TGTGCCAGCAGCCCTCGGGGATCTAGGGCCTACAATGAGCAGTTCTTC
CDR3 protein: CASSPRGSRAYNEQFF

D gene: TRBD2
CDR3 length: 13
J gene: TRBJ2-7
V gene: TRBV12-3/TRBV12-4
clone size: many
CDR3 DNA: TGTGCCAGCAGTTTGAGCGGGAGGAACGAGCAGTACTTC
CDR3 protein: CASSLSGRNEQYF

D gene: -
CDR3 length: 15
J gene: TRBJ2-7
V gene: TRBV24-1
clone size: few
CDR3 DNA: TGTGCCACCAGTGAGAAGGAGGCCGCGGTGGAGGAGCAGTACTTC
CDR3 protein: CATSEKEAAVEEQYF

D gene: -
CDR3 length: 13
J gene: TRBJ2-3
V gene: TRBV20-1
clone size: many
CDR3 DNA: TGCAGTGCCCCGCGAGGGGGTACAGATACGCAGTATTTT
CDR3 protein: CSAPRGGTDTQYF

D gene: -
CDR3 length: 13
J gene: TRBJ2-3
V gene: TRBV27
clone size: many
CDR3 DNA: TGTGCCAGCTGGCCGATCAGCACAGATACGCAGTATTTT
CDR3 protein: CASWPISTDTQYF

D gene: TRBD1
CDR3 length: 13
J gene: TRBJ2-1
V gene: TRBV29-1
clone size: -
CDR3 DNA: TGCAGCGTAGCCTGGACAGGGTTCGATGAGCAGTTCTTC
CDR3 protein: CSVAWTGFDEQFF

D gene: -
CDR3 length: 16
J gene: TRBJ1-4
V gene: TRBV7-2
clone size: -
CDR3 DNA: TGTGCCAGCAGCTTAGCTTGGGCAACCCCAGGGGAAAAACTGTTTTTT
CDR3 protein: CASSLAWATPGEKLFF

D gene: -
CDR3 length: 15
J gene: TRBJ1-1
V gene: TRBV6-1
clone size: few
CDR3 DNA: TGTGCCAGCAGATTGGACGGGGTGGTGAACACTGAAGCTTTCTTT
CDR3 protein: CASRLDGVVNTEAFF

D gene: -
CDR3 length: 15
J gene: TRBJ2-1
V gene: TRBV7-2
clone size: -
CDR3 DNA: TGTGCCAGCAGCCCACCGGGACTTGGCAGCAATGAGCAGTTCTTC
CDR3 protein: CASSPPGLGSNEQFF

D gene: -
CDR3 length: 14
J gene: TRBJ1-1
V gene: TRBV27
clone size: many
CDR3 DNA: TGTGCCAGCAGTTTAATTGGCCTTGACACTGAAGCTTTCTTT
CDR3 protein: CASSLIGLDTEAFF

D gene: -
CDR3 length: 15
J gene: TRBJ2-7
V gene: TRBV27
clone size: few
CDR3 DNA: TGTGCCAGCAGTTTACATGGACGGGGGTCGGAGGAGCAGTACTTC
CDR3 protein: CASSLHGRGSEEQYF

D gene: TRBD2
CDR3 length: 16
J gene: TRBJ2-3
V gene: TRBV20-1
clone size: many
CDR3 DNA: TGCAGTGCTAGTCGGGATAGCGGGAGGCACACAGATACGCAGTATTTT
CDR3 protein: CSASRDSGRHTDTQYF